Each of the 9 T cell receptor beta chains below was sequenced from the same sample in a study of identical twins. TCRdb passed the 5' RACE reads through MiXCR, listing each CDR3 protein once. Of some 690,000 distinct CDR3 sequences in the sample, 21% were seen once. The same data also went into a second study, on T cells expressing NK-cell markers.

The sample consisted of PBMCs. These receptors all stem from a young woman in good health.

This rearrangement joins TRBV5-1 to TRBJ2-1; D might be TRBD2 (5 bases). The CDR3 is 15 residues long. V lost 4 bases and J lost 1, with 12 bases in between. In germline, CDR1 is SGHRS, CDR2 YFSETQ. The CDR3 coding sequence is TGCGCCAGCAGCCCGAACAGCGGTTCCTACAATGAGCAGTTCTTC. This codes for CASSPNSGSYNEQFF.

This clonotype was observed a handful of times. The chain recombines TRBV2 with TRBJ2-3; D gene ambiguous. Germline lookup yields CDR1 SNHLY and CDR2 FYNNEI. V shed 6 bases and J shed 0 bases, with 10 bases lying between them. This CDR3 is 14 amino acids long. The CDR3 loop reads CASSNILSTDTQYF. For the CDR3, the DNA is TGTGCCAGCAGCAACATTCTAAGCACAGATACGCAGTATTTT.

This clonotype was counted only a few times. The V gene is TRBV5-1, the J gene TRBJ2-5; 9 positions match TRBD1. CDR3 length equals 14 residues. Trimming removed 5 bases from V and 1 base from J; junction bases left unmatched: 3. CDR1 and CDR2 (germline): SGHRS, YFSETQ. CDR3 protein: CASRGTGTQETQYF. The CDR3 region has the DNA TGCGCCAGCAGGGGGACAGGGACCCAAGAGACCCAGTACTTC.

The chain recombines TRBV29-1 with TRBJ2-7; D may be TRBD2 (6 bases). CDR1 SQVTM and CDR2 ANQGSEA come from the germline V gene. The V end lost 6 bases, the J end lost 2 bases, and 14 bases lay between the germline ends. The CDR3 has 13 amino acids. CDR3: CSVYSGEPYEQYF. The CDR3 region has the DNA TGCAGCGTGTATTCGGGGGAGCCCTACGAGCAGTACTTC.

The chain employs TRBV15 and TRBJ2-5, with D possibly matching TRBD2 (5 bases). CDR1 is LNHNV, CDR2 YYDKDF, per germline (reference sequence). V was pared by 0 bases and J by 3 bases, with 11 bases between. CDR3 size: 15 residues. CDR3 in amino acids: CATSRDPSREETQYF. CDR3 nucleotides: TGTGCCACCAGCAGAGATCCTAGCCGGGAAGAGACCCAGTACTTC.

The gene calls are TRBV4-2 and TRBJ2-4; D remains ambiguous. The CDR3 has 20 amino acids. The V and J ends lost 5 bases and 0 bases respectively, with 26 bases between them. The germline CDR1 and CDR2 sequences are LGHNA and YNFKEQ. CDR3 in DNA: TGTGCCAGCAGCGCCCAAGGTGGGTCAACTGGCCCCGTAGCCAAAAACATTCAGTACTTC. The encoded protein is CASSAQGGSTGPVAKNIQYF.

This clonotype came up a few times. The chain carries TRBV5-1 and TRBJ2-7; tentatively, D is TRBD1 (6 bases). Germline CDR1 is SGHRS and CDR2 is YFSETQ. The CDR3 spans 13 residues. Trimming took off 3 bases at V and 3 bases at J, with 10 bases between the two ends. CDR3 sequence: CASSYGQNYEQYF. The CDR3 region has the DNA TGCGCCAGCAGCTACGGACAGAACTACGAGCAGTACTTC.

This clonotype was recorded many times. The chain uses TRBV7-8 and TRBJ2-7, with a tentative D call TRBD1 (5 bases). Deletions cut 4 bases from V and 5 bases from J, with 9 bases between. Germline-derived CDR1 and CDR2 are SGHVS and FQNEAQ. This CDR3 contains 12 residues. The CDR3, as DNA: TGTGCCAGCAGCTGGGAAGGGGACGAGCAGTACTTC. Protein product: CASSWEGDEQYF.

The chain combines TRBV5-1 with TRBJ2-1; no reliable D call. CDR1 and CDR2 (germline): SGHRS, YFSETQ. This CDR3 has 15 residues. Trimming pared 0 bases from V and 0 bases from J, leaving 7 bases between. CDR3 DNA sequence: TGCGCCAGCAGCTTGGCCCCAGTCTCCTACAATGAGCAGTTCTTC. It is translated as CASSLAPVSYNEQFF.